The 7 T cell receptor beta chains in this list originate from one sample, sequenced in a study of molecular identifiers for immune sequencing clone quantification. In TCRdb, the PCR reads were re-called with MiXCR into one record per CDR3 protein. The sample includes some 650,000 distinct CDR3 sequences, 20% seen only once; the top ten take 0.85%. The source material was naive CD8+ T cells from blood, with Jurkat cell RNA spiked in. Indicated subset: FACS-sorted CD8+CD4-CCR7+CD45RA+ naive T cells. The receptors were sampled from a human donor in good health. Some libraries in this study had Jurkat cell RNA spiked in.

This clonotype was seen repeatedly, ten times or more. The CDR3 nucleotides read TGTGCCAGCAGCCACCGGGACCGTCAGGACGGGGGTGTATACGAGCAGTACTTC. Translating gives CASSHRDRQDGGVYEQYF. The chain has TRBV7-9 and TRBJ2-7, with D maybe TRBD2 (6 bases). The CDR3 contains 18 residues. Trimming took off 5 bases at V and 4 bases at J, with 27 bases between the two ends. Germline V gene sequence: CDR1 SEHNR, CDR2 FQNEAQ (reference sequence).

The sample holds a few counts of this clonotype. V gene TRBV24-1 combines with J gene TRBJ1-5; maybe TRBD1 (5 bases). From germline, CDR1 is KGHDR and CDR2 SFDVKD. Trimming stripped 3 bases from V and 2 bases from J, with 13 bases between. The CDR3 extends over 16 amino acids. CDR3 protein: CATSDTGAHGNQPQHF. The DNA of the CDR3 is TGTGCCACCAGTGATACCGGGGCACACGGCAATCAGCCCCAGCATTTT.

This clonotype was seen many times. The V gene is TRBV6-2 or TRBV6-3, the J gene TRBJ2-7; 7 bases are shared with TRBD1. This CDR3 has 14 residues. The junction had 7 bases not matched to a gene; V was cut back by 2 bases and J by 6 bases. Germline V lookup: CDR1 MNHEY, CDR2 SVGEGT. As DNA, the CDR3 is TGTGCCAGCAGTTACACGACAGGGATCGGCGAGCAGTACTTC. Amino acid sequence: CASSYTTGIGEQYF.

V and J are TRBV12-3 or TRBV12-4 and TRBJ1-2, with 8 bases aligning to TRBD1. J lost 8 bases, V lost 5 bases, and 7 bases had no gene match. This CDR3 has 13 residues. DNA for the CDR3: TGTGCCAGCAGTCCAGGGGGCGGGGAGGGCTACACCTTC. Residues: CASSPGGGEGYTF.

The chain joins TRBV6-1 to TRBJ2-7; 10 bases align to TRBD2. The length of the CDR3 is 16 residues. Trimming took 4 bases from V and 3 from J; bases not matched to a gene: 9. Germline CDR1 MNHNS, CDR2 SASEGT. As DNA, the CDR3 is TGTGCCAGCAGTGGGAACGCGGGACTAGCGTTCTACGAGCAGTACTTC. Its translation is CASSGNAGLAFYEQYF.

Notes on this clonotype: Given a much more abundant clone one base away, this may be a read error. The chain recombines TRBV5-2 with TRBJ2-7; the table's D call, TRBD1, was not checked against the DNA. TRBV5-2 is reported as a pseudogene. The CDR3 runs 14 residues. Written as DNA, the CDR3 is TGTGCCAGCAGCTCCCCTTGGGGGACCTACGAGCAGTACTTC. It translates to CASSSPWGTYEQYF.

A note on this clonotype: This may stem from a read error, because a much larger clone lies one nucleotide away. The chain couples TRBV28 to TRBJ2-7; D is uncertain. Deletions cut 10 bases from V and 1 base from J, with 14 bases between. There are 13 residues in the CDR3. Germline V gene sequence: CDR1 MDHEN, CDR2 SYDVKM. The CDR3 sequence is CATAIGASYEQYF. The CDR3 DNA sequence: TGTGCCACCGCCATTGGAGCATCCTACGAGCAGTACTTC. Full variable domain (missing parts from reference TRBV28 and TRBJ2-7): DVKVTQSSRYLVKRTGEKVFLECVQDMDHENMFWYRQDPGLGLRLIYFSYDVKMKEKGDIPEGYSVSREKKERFSLILESASTNQTSMYLCATAIGASYEQYFGPGTRLTVT.